This TCR beta chain comes out of a study of T-cell reconstitution after alpha-beta-depleted transplantation in children. Study-level points and caveats: Among T cells one year after transplant, newly produced cells accounted for most counts and diversity. Some patients owed their high day-60 TCRbeta diversity to surviving recipient T cells and thymic progenitors. Reported findings indicate that, about two months after transplant, alpha-beta T cells came from several hundred expanded clones, which were derived from non-depleted graft cells.

Molecular barcoding with unique molecular identifiers was used for the TCRbeta library. TCRdb itself ran the PCR reads through MiXCR, one entry per CDR3 protein. The sample holds some 310,000 distinct CDR3 sequences, around 25% seen once. As regards this clonotype: Its antigen is as yet unknown.

Germline assignment: CDR1 KGHDR and CDR2 SFDVKD. V shed 5 bases, J shed 8 bases, and the junction held 13 bases outside the gene matches. The CDR3 runs to 16 residues. The rearrangement joins TRBV24-1 to TRBJ2-2, with TRBD1 matching 7 bases. This specimen consisted of PBMCs, mostly from graft donor cells, obtained 180 days after TCRalphabeta/CD19-depleted stem cell transplant. This sequence was found in a male patient younger than 18 who had a stem cell transplant for acute lymphoblastic leukemia, so the T cells may come from the graft donor. The CDR3 loop reads CATSVPTGQPKGELFF. CDR3 nucleotides: TGTGCCACCAGTGTTCCCACGGGACAGCCGAAAGGGGAGCTGTTTTTT.